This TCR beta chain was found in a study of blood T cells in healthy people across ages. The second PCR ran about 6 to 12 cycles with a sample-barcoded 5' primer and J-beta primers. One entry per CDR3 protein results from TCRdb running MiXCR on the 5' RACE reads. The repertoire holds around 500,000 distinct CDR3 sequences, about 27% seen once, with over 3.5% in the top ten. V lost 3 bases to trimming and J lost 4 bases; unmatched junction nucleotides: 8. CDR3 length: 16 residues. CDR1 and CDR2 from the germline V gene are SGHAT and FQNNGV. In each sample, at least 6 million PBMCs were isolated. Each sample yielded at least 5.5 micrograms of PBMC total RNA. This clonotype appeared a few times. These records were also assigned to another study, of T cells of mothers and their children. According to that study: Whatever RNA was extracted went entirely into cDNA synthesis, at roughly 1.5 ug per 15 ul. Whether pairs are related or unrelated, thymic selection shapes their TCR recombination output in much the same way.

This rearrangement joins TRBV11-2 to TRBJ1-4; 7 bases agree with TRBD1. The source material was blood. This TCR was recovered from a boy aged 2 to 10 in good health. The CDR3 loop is CASSFDGQAINEKLFF. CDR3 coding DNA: TGTGCCAGCAGCTTTGACGGACAGGCGATTAATGAAAAACTGTTTTTT.